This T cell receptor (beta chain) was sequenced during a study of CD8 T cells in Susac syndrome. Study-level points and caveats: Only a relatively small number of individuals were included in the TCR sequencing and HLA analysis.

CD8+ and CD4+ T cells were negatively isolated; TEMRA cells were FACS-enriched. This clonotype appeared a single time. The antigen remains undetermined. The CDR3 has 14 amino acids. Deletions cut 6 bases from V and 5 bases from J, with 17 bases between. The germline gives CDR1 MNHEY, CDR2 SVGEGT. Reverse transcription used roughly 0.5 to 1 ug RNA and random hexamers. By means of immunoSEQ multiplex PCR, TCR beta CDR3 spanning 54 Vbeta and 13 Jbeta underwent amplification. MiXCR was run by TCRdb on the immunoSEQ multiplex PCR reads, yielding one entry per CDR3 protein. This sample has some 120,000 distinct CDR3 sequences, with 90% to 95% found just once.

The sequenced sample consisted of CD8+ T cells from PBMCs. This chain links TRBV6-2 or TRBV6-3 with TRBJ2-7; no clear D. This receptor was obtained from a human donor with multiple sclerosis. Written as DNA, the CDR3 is TGTGCCAGCAGACAAAACCTCCCCCTGGACGAGCAGTACTTC. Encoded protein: CASRQNLPLDEQYF.